The 25 T cell receptor beta chains reported below all come from one sample, sequenced in a study of beta chain features in type 1 diabetes. Whole-study results and caveats: TCRB CDR3s were moderately but significantly shorter in Type 1 diabetes patients in all four CD4+ subsets.

cDNA synthesis used the whole RNA isolate, giving expressed TCRB sequences. The protocol was immunoSEQ multiplex PCR, while the TCRdb copy is restricted to in-frame clones and leaves out a portion. The sample includes around 650,000 clones, approximately 13% of them seen just once. These receptors have no known antigen. The sequenced sample was naive CD4+ T cells from blood. The receptors were gathered from a man aged 25 to 45 with type 1 diabetes.

The J gene is TRBJ1-3, the V gene TRBV10-3; D gene ambiguous. Germline V gives CDR1 ENHRY, CDR2 SYGVKD. The CDR3 spans 14 residues. The germline V and J ends were trimmed by 8 bases and 0 bases, with 11 bases remaining between them. The DNA of the CDR3 is TGTGCCATCGGGTGGGAGAACTCTGGAAACACCATATATTTT. This translates into CAIGWENSGNTIYF.

A few counts support this clone. The chain links TRBV7-2 to TRBJ2-5; possibly TRBD2 for D (6 bases). From germline, CDR1 is SGHTA and CDR2 FQGNSA. This CDR3 contains 15 residues. V was trimmed by 5 bases and J by 4 bases, leaving 17 bases between them. The CDR3 here is CASSPLNVGGETQYF. CDR3 in DNA: TGTGCCAGCAGCCCACTGAATGTGGGAGGAGAGACCCAGTACTTC.

J is TRBJ1-1 and V is TRBV4-1; possible D gene TRBD1, 6 bases. Between the trimmed V and J ends, which lost 1 base and 6 bases, there was a span of 21 bases. This CDR3 contains 17 residues. Germline CDR1 and CDR2: MGHRA and YSYEKL. The CDR3 sequence is CASSQAERNPGDSEAFF. The CDR3 DNA reads TGCGCCAGCAGCCAAGCCGAAAGGAACCCAGGGGATTCTGAAGCTTTCTTT.

In this sample, this clone turned up a few times. This rearrangement joins TRBV6-1 to TRBJ2-7; TRBD1 aligns across 11 bases. Germline V gives CDR1 MNHNS, CDR2 SASEGT. This CDR3 is built from 14 residues. The J segment lost 4 bases and the V segment lost 5 bases, leaving 4 bases of the junction unmatched. The CDR3: CASSFGTGGYEQYF. The CDR3 region has the DNA TGTGCCAGCAGTTTCGGGACAGGGGGATACGAGCAGTACTTC.

This sequence joins TRBV5-4 and TRBJ2-7, with 10 positions matching TRBD2. Germline CDR1 and CDR2: SGHNT and YYREEE (reference sequence). Trimming cost V 0 bases and J 6 bases; bases outside gene matches: 6. The CDR3 runs to 15 residues. This CDR3 reads CASSLEGTSVREQYF. Here the CDR3 DNA reads TGTGCCAGCAGCTTGGAAGGGACTAGCGTGCGCGAGCAGTACTTC.

This clone was counted between two and nine times. V is TRBV4-1 and J is TRBJ1-3, with D possibly being TRBD1 (5 bases). The CDR3 covers 15 residues. The V and J ends lost 4 bases and 0 bases respectively, with 10 bases between them. Germline CDR1 and CDR2: MGHRA and YSYEKL. The CDR3 nucleotides are TGCGCCAGCAGCCCTCTGGGGCTCTCTGGAAACACCATATATTTT. It encodes CASSPLGLSGNTIYF.

The V gene is TRBV4-3, the J gene TRBJ2-7; D may be TRBD2 (6 bases). This CDR3 spans 14 amino acids. Germline CDR1 LGHNA, CDR2 YSLEER. Trimming pared 3 bases from V and 11 bases from J, leaving 20 bases between. CDR3 residues: CASSQEETAGRKYF. DNA of the CDR3: TGCGCCAGCAGCCAGGAGGAGACAGCGGGCCGGAAGTACTTC.

The J gene is TRBJ1-2, the V gene TRBV25-1, with D uncertain. The CDR3 consists of 14 residues. The ends were cut back, 4 bases at V and 2 bases at J, with 11 bases in the middle. Germline CDR1 is MGHDK and CDR2 is SYGVNS. The CDR3: CASSAAGLNYGYTF. The CDR3 region has the DNA TGTGCCAGCAGTGCGGCAGGCCTAAACTATGGCTACACCTTC.

The chain is built from TRBV9 and TRBJ1-2; D unresolved. Germline CDR1 reads SGDLS; CDR2 reads YYNGEE. Trimming pared 0 bases from V and 4 bases from J, leaving 16 bases between. The CDR3 runs to 16 residues. The CDR3 sequence: CASSVATAVTRYGYTF. In DNA form, the CDR3 reads TGTGCCAGCAGCGTAGCTACCGCTGTAACACGCTATGGCTACACCTTC.

The chain links TRBV10-2 to TRBJ2-7, with 7 bases lining up with TRBD2. The J segment lost 1 base and the V segment lost 2 bases, leaving 2 bases of the junction unmatched. Germline V gene sequence: CDR1 WSHSY, CDR2 SAAADI. The CDR3 is 14 residues long. The CDR3 is CASSEGGGSYEQYF. CDR3 nucleotides: TGCGCCAGCAGTGAGGGGGGAGGGTCCTACGAGCAGTACTTC.

This clone was seen more than once but under ten times. The V gene is TRBV18, the J gene TRBJ1-2; 7 bases line up with TRBD1. The V segment lost 0 bases and the J segment 0 bases; nucleotides outside the gene matches: 7. The CDR3 contains 17 residues. Germline assignment: CDR1 KGHSH and CDR2 LQKENI. The CDR3 nucleotides are TGTGCCAGCTCACCACCGTGGTCAGGGGGGACTAACTATGGCTACACCTTC. It specifies CASSPPWSGGTNYGYTF. Combining the CDR3 with reference TRBV18 and TRBJ1-2 gives the whole variable domain NAGVMQNPRHLVRRRGQEARLRCSPMKGHSHVYWYRQLPEEGLKFMVYLQKENIIDESGMPKERFSAEFPKEGPSILRIQQVVRGDSAAYFCASSPPWSGGTNYGYTFGSGTRLTVV.

This clone was picked up a small number of times. J is TRBJ2-7 and V is TRBV6-5, with a tentative D call TRBD2 (6 bases). Germline assignment: CDR1 MNHEY and CDR2 SVGAGI. This CDR3 is built from 15 residues. Between the trimmed V and J ends, which lost 0 bases and 3 bases, there was a span of 12 bases. CDR3 in amino acids: CASSYSAGQHYEQYF. DNA for the CDR3: TGTGCCAGCAGTTACTCGGCGGGGCAACACTACGAGCAGTACTTC.

The chain has TRBV5-6 and TRBJ2-1; 7 bases map to TRBD1. With V trimmed by 5 bases and J by 0 bases, 5 bases remained unmatched. The V gene's germline CDR1 is SGHDT and CDR2 YYEEEE. The length of the CDR3 is 15 residues. In DNA, the CDR3 is TGTGCCAGCAGAACGACAGGGAGCTCCTACAATGAGCAGTTCTTC. Residues: CASRTTGSSYNEQFF.

This rearrangement joins TRBV28 to TRBJ2-5; the D call may be TRBD1 or TRBD2 (6 bases each). This CDR3 contains 13 residues. Between the trimmed V and J ends, which lost 7 bases and 5 bases, there was a span of 14 bases. Germline CDR1 is MDHEN and CDR2 is SYDVKM. For the CDR3, the DNA is TGTGCCAGCACGACCGGGGGCAGGGAGACCCAGTACTTC. Translated: CASTTGGRETQYF.

This clone came up a few times. This rearrangement joins TRBV5-1 to TRBJ1-1; 7 nucleotides line up with TRBD1. Losses at the gene ends were 0 bases for V and 6 bases for J; bases not matched to a gene: 8. The CDR3 contains 15 residues. The germline gives CDR1 SGHRS, CDR2 YFSETQ. CDR3 sequence (DNA): TGCGCCAGCAGCTTGGTATCCGCAGGGGGGGCTGAAGCTTTCTTT. Protein product: CASSLVSAGGAEAFF.

This clone has just a few counts. The rearrangement uses TRBV2 and TRBJ1-2; TRBD1 might be the D (5 bases). V lost 6 bases, J lost 8 bases, and 22 bases lay in between. The CDR3 contains 15 residues. CDR1 SNHLY and CDR2 FYNNEI come from the germline V gene. The CDR3 coding sequence is TGTGCCAGCAGCAGTTTCGGGGCCTTAACGAGGGGCTACACCTTC. This sequence encodes CASSSFGALTRGYTF. Complete variable domain (other parts from reference TRBV2 and TRBJ1-2): EPEVTQTPSHQVTQMGQEVILRCVPISNHLYFYWYRQILGQKVEFLVSFYNNEISEKSEIFDDQFSVERPDGSNFTLKIRSTKLEDSAMYFCASSSFGALTRGYTFGSGTRLTVV.

The chain uses TRBV21-1 and TRBJ2-3; TRBD1 is the table's D call and was not checked against the DNA. TRBV21-1 is annotated as a pseudogene. The CDR3 is made up of 15 amino acids. CDR3 nucleotide sequence: TGTGCCAGCAGCGGAAAGAGAAACAGTTCGGATACGCAGTATTTT. Translating gives CASSGKRNSSDTQYF.

This clone has only a few counts. The genes are TRBV6-4 and TRBJ1-2; D is possibly TRBD1 (5 bases). The CDR3 spans 14 residues. From germline, CDR1 is MRHNA and CDR2 SNTAGT. V lost 5 bases and J lost 0, with 10 bases in between. This chain's CDR3 is CASSPGFSNYGYTF. DNA for the CDR3: TGTGCCAGCAGTCCAGGGTTCTCTAACTATGGCTACACCTTC.

This clone was detected only a few times. The rearrangement joins TRBV20-1 to TRBJ1-1; D is ambiguous. CDR1 is DFQATT and CDR2 is SNEGSKA in the germline V gene (reference sequence). CDR3 size: 11 residues. V lost 7 bases to trimming and J lost 1 base, with 7 bases between them. This chain's CDR3 is CSVLGNTEAFF. Here the CDR3 DNA reads TGCAGTGTATTAGGGAACACTGAAGCTTTCTTT.

V is TRBV28 and J is TRBJ1-2; D perhaps matches TRBD1 (6 bases). Germline loops: CDR1 MDHEN, CDR2 SYDVKM. The CDR3 is 14 residues long. With 4 bases removed from V and 7 bases from J, the gap between germline ends came to 16 bases. The CDR3 nucleotides read TGTGCCAGCAGTTCGGCCCGGGGGCTCCTTGGCTACACCTTC. Translation gives CASSSARGLLGYTF.

The chain uses TRBV6-1 and TRBJ1-5, with TRBD1 matching 9 bases. The CDR3 has 15 amino acids. J lost 6 bases, V lost 4 bases, and 7 bases had no gene match. Germline V gives CDR1 MNHNS, CDR2 SASEGT. This chain's CDR3 is CASSVSGQGSQPQHF. The CDR3 nucleotides are TGTGCCAGCAGTGTCTCGGGACAGGGAAGTCAGCCCCAGCATTTT.

The chain employs TRBV27 and TRBJ2-7; D remains unclear. The V gene lost 6 bases and the J gene lost 4 bases, with 13 bases spanning the gap. CDR3 length: 13 amino acids. Germline loops: CDR1 MNHEY, CDR2 SMNVEV (reference sequence). The CDR3 bases are TGTGCCAGCAGCCCCACGGGCCATTACGAGCAGTACTTC. Translating gives CASSPTGHYEQYF.

The chain recombines TRBV7-2 with TRBJ2-1, with TRBD1 as a possible D gene (5 bases). This CDR3 spans 14 amino acids. V was trimmed by 5 bases and J by 8 bases, leaving 16 bases between them. CDR1 and CDR2 (germline): SGHTA, FQGNSA. CDR3 region: CASSTRTGSDEQFF. The CDR3 DNA reads as TGTGCCAGCAGCACCCGAACAGGTAGTGATGAGCAGTTCTTC.

The chain couples TRBV19 to TRBJ1-5, with TRBD1 matching over 10 bases. J was trimmed by 6 bases and V by 6 bases; bases with no gene match: 2. Germline loops: CDR1 LNHDA, CDR2 SQIVND (reference sequence). CDR3 size: 13 residues. The CDR3 loop reads CASSGQGGQPQHF. CDR3 DNA: TGTGCCAGTAGCGGACAGGGGGGTCAGCCCCAGCATTTT.

The J gene is TRBJ2-1, the V gene TRBV25-1; D call uncertain. The germline V gene encodes CDR1 MGHDK and CDR2 SYGVNS. This CDR3 has 14 amino acids. V was pared by 2 bases and J by 5 bases, with 10 bases between. In nucleotides, the CDR3 is TGTGCCAGCAGTGAAATAGGGTTTAACAATGAGCAGTTCTTC. Translation: CASSEIGFNNEQFF.